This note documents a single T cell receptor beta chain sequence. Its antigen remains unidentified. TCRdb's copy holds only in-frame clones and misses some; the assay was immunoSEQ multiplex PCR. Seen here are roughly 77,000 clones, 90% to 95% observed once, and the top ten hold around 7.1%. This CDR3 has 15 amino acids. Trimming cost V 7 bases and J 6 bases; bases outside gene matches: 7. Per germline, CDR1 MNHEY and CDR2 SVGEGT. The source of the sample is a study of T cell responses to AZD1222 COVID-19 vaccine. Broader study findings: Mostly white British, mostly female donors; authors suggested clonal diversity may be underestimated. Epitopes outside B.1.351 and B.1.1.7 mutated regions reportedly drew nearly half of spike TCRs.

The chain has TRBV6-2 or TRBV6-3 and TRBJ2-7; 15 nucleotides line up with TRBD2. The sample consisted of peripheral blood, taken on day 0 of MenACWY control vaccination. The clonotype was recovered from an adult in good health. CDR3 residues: CASTPMGLAGGEQYF. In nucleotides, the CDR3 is TGTGCCAGCACCCCTATGGGACTAGCGGGAGGCGAGCAGTACTTC.